The sequence of this T cell receptor beta chain was determined in a study of cytomegalovirus exposure and HLA in healthy donors. Study at large: Out of 150 million to 200 million T cells, an earlier analysis found more than 95 million unique TCR beta sequences in total.

The PCR employed 60 Vbeta primers together with 13 Jbeta primers. Clones were read by immunoSEQ multiplex PCR, and TCRdb kept only the in-frame ones, dropping some. The sample has 140,000 to 150,000 clones, under 90% seen once. Each donor was nominally healthy when sampled (though unrecorded immune exposures were likely). Notes on the study in general: About 87% or about 30% of the time was how often most TCR beta V segments were productive, according to an earlier analysis.

In regard to this clone: Its antigen is currently unknown.

This sequence was found in a man aged 35 to 55 in good health and CMV-seronegative. Sequenced sample: PBMCs.

The CDR3 loop is CAIRTDSNQPQHF. For the CDR3, the DNA is TGTGCCATCAGAACCGACAGTAATCAGCCCCAGCATTTT. This chain connects TRBV10-3 to TRBJ1-5, with D tentatively TRBD1 (5 bases). Trimming pared 6 bases from V and 4 bases from J, leaving 10 bases between. The CDR3 length is 13 residues. Looked up from germline, CDR1 is ENHRY and CDR2 is SYGVKD.